This T cell receptor (beta chain) was captured by sequencing in a study of T-cell memory formation after mild COVID-19 (dated by TCRdb to the early 2020s). For the wider study: Most TCR sequence clusters were specific to one of the two donors. Longitudinal TCRalpha and TCRbeta repertoire sequencing tracked T-cell clones expanding and contracting after mild COVID-19 in a couple of donors. Two young, previously healthy adult volunteers made up the cohort, one male and one female.

Broad study findings and their caveats: SARS-CoV-2 specificity of the second-wave clones peaking on day 37 was not confirmed. Balanced CD4/CD8 phenotypes were observed for clones contracting from day 15 to 85, whereas a bias towards CD4+ was observed for a second wave of clones expanding from day 15 to 37. The study included only a couple of mild cases, and larger cohorts that include severe cases with pre-infection samples were judged to be necessary. Some responding clones were found in pre-infection memory, which suggests that pre-existing cross-reactive memory T cells took part in the SARS-CoV-2 response. Contracting CD4+ clones were located mainly in the CM and EM memory subsets, whereas CD8+ clones were found to be enriched in EMRA.

The germline V gene supplies CDR1 SGDLS and CDR2 YYNGEE. The CDR3 has 15 amino acids, counting the end cysteine and phenylalanine. CDR3 DNA only is kept here, 45 bases in frame from base 1. V is trimmed back by 4 bases and J by 3 bases, and the junction contains 7 bases that no gene match accounts for. Ficoll-Paque density gradient centrifugation was the method used to isolate PBMCs. The data were produced on an Illumina NovaSeq 6000. TCRalpha and TCRbeta cDNA libraries were constructed by 5'RACE with constant-segment primers, with sample barcodes and unique molecular identifiers being introduced. Trizol reagent was used to extract RNA from every sample. Amplification of the libraries took two PCR steps, and the second step added a second sample barcode plus Illumina TruSeq adapters. Libraries were sequenced on an Illumina NovaSeq with 2 x 150 bp paired-end reads. Under the source paper's analysis protocol: With migec v1.2.7, reads were demultiplexed and then collapsed into UMI-guided consensus sequences. Using mixcr v2.1.11, the UMI consensuses were aligned to TRA and TRB V and J templates and assembled into clonotypes. Clonotypes were classified as expanded or contracted when called significant by both edgeR and NoisET, with noise models trained on biological replicates. edgeR calls used a false discovery rate-adjusted p below 0.01 and a log2 fold-change threshold of 1. As an exploratory analysis of dynamics, PCA with hierarchical clustering was applied to max-normalized trajectories of the 1000 most abundant clonotypes. Each responding clone was given a CD4 or CD8 phenotype based on the CD4+ and CD8+ repertoires, which had been sequenced separately. The raw public reads went through TCRdb reprocessing: fastp at Q25, MiXCR clone calling, in-frame beta chains kept. Every CDR3 protein is listed once, alongside the most common genes and DNA of its rows. TCRdb, not the original authors, processed these V and J calls. The sample table shows about 350,000 distinct CDR3 sequences, and approximately 14% are seen once. The ten largest clones capture approximately 21% of the sample.

As concerns this clonotype: There is no known antigen for this receptor. The input lacks base qualities; no much larger clone sits a single base away.

This clonotype originated in a man aged 18 to 30 who had mild COVID-19 (a few samples of this study predate the infection). The sample titles of this study are shuffled in the database, so cell type and time point are left out; the donor was told from shared clones. The chain employs TRBV9 and TRBJ1-5; 7 junctional bases match TRBD1. Sequenced: PBMCs or a T cell subset sorted from them (not recorded which). The CDR3 reads CASSPLGQDNQPQHF. The nucleotide sequence is TGTGCCAGCAGCCCCCTCGGACAGGACAATCAGCCCCAGCATTTT.